This T cell receptor (beta chain) comes out of a study of T cell changes during pregnancy in multiple sclerosis. Germline values: CDR1 SEHNR, CDR2 FQNEAQ (reference sequence). Trimming took off 4 bases at V and 2 bases at J, with 6 bases between the two ends. This CDR3 region has 14 residues. The table came from immunoSEQ multiplex PCR; TCRdb's copy has only in-frame clones and leaves some out. The sample lists about 57,000 clones; 80% to 90% were seen once. This chain connects TRBV7-9 to TRBJ2-6, with D uncertain. The sample here was CD4+ T cells from peripheral blood mononuclear cells, taken in the third trimester of pregnancy. This clonotype was sampled from a female donor with multiple sclerosis, enrolled in a pregnancy study. The CDR3 DNA sequence: TGTGCCAGCAGCTCCACAACTGGGGCCAACGTCCTGACTTTC. It codes for CASSSTTGANVLTF.